These T cell receptor beta chains were read from a single sample in a study of neurological immune-mediated disorders. TCRdb recomputed calls from the 5' RACE reads with MiXCR, one row per CDR3 protein. This table holds about 74,000 distinct CDR3 sequences, roughly 5% found once. Material: PBMCs. The source is a man aged 18 to 29 with multiple sclerosis. Both conserved end residues are part of each CDR3. Each record gives: clone size, J gene, V gene, D gene, CDR3 DNA, CDR3 protein. A D gene is named only where the DNA matches it firmly. Clone size is shown for a subset of rows, as once, few, many or a class of expanded clone.

>once|TRBJ1-1|TRBV29-1|.
TGCAGCGCCCAGCTGAACACTGAAGCTTTCTTT
CSAQLNTEAFF
>many|TRBJ1-6|TRBV10-3|TRBD1
TGTGCCATCAAAGGGACAGGAGGTTCACCCCTCCACTTT
CAIKGTGGSPLHF
>many|TRBJ1-5|TRBV6-2/TRBV6-3|.
TGTGCCAGCTCTTCAAACAATCAGCCCCAGCATTTT
CASSSNNQPQHF
>many|TRBJ2-1|TRBV12-3/TRBV12-4|.
TGTGCCAGCAGTCGCGGGATCCTAGGGAATGAGCAGTTCTTC
CASSRGILGNEQFF
>many|TRBJ1-3|TRBV12-3/TRBV12-4|.
TGTGCCGGGGCCGGGATCTCTGGAAACACCATATATTTT
CAGAGISGNTIYF
>many|TRBJ2-3|TRBV12-3/TRBV12-4|.
TGTGCCAGCAGTTCTCGTCAAGCCACAGATACGCAGTATTTT
CASSSRQATDTQYF
>many|TRBJ2-3|TRBV7-8|TRBD2
TGTGCCAGCAGCTTAGGGACTAGCGGGAGAGGTACGCAGTATTTT
CASSLGTSGRGTQYF
>few|TRBJ1-5|TRBV28|TRBD1
TGTGCCAGCAGACGGACAGGGGGAAGCAATCAGCCCCAGCATTTT
CASRRTGGSNQPQHF
>.|TRBJ2-2|TRBV5-6|.
TGTGCCAGCAGCCACGAAAGGTTAATGGTGACCGGGGAGCTGTTTTTT
CASSHERLMVTGELFF
>many|TRBJ1-6|TRBV5-1|TRBD1
TGCGCCAGCAGCTTCCGTGTAATGCCGGGACAGGGGGCCTCACCCCTCCACTTT
CASSFRVMPGQGASPLHF
>many|TRBJ2-1|TRBV20-1|TRBD2
TGCAGTGCCCTTATTCGGGGGGGCCCCTCCTACAATGAGCAGTTCTTC
CSALIRGGPSYNEQFF
>many|TRBJ2-1|TRBV18|.
TGTGCCAGCTCACTCCCCGGGACCCGGGAGCAGTTCTTC
CASSLPGTREQFF
>many|TRBJ1-4|TRBV6-5|.
TGTGCCAGCAGTTACTCGGGGGGCCGGTATGAAAAACTGTTTTTT
CASSYSGGRYEKLFF
>many|TRBJ1-4|TRBV20-1|TRBD1
TGCAGTGCTAGGGGGGGACAGGGGGAAAAACTGTTTTTT
CSARGGQGEKLFF
>many|TRBJ2-7|TRBV12-3/TRBV12-4|.
TGTGCCAGCAGTTTAGGGACAGACACCTACGAGCAGTACTTC
CASSLGTDTYEQYF
>many|TRBJ2-1|TRBV12-3/TRBV12-4|TRBD1
TGTGCCAGCAGTACAGGGGTGAATATATGGTACAATGAGCAGTTCTTC
CASSTGVNIWYNEQFF
>many|TRBJ2-1|TRBV20-1|TRBD1
TGCAGTGCTGGGGACAGGGGAATCGACAATGAGCAGTTCTTC
CSAGDRGIDNEQFF
>many|TRBJ2-1|TRBV20-1|.
TGCAGTGCCCCCGGGACTTACGGCAATGAGCAGTTCTTC
CSAPGTYGNEQFF
>many|TRBJ2-3|TRBV20-1|.
TGCAGTGTCGGATTGCCGGGGTCCATCGGGTTGGATACGCAGTATTTT
CSVGLPGSIGLDTQYF
>many|TRBJ2-2|TRBV9|.
TGTGCCAGCAGCGGAGGGGGGTCCGCCGGGGAGCTGTTTTTT
CASSGGGSAGELFF
>many|TRBJ1-5|TRBV11-2|.
TGTGCCAGCAGCTTAGGGCCAGCTAATAATCAGCCCCAGCATTTT
CASSLGPANNQPQHF
>many|TRBJ2-3|TRBV10-2|.
TGCGCCAGCAGGGGGACACGAAGCACAGATACGCAGTATTTT
CASRGTRSTDTQYF
>many|TRBJ2-7|TRBV5-1|.
TGCGCCAGCAGCTTGAGGCGGCGGGGCTCGGTCGAGCAGTACTTC
CASSLRRRGSVEQYF
>many|TRBJ1-1|TRBV20-1|.
TGCAGTGCTAGAGATACACGCGGGAACACTGAAGCTTTCTTT
CSARDTRGNTEAFF
>many|TRBJ1-4|TRBV9|.
TGTGCCAGCAGCGACTCAGGGGCAACTAATGAAAAACTGTTTTTT
CASSDSGATNEKLFF
>many|TRBJ2-3|TRBV10-3|.
TGTGCCATCGGTGCAGGGTTCGATACGCAGTATTTT
CAIGAGFDTQYF
>.|TRBJ2-2|TRBV12-5|.
TGTGCTAGTGGTTTGTCGTCCGGGACATCGAACACCGGGGAGCTGTTTTTT
CASGLSSGTSNTGELFF
>many|TRBJ2-3|TRBV5-1|.
TGCGCCAGCAGCTTGGAAGGGGGAAGCACAGATACGCAGTATTTT
CASSLEGGSTDTQYF
>many|TRBJ1-2|TRBV5-1|.
TGCGCCAGCAGCCGGGACCGAAACTATGGCTACACCTTC
CASSRDRNYGYTF
>few|TRBJ2-2|TRBV9|.
TGTGCCAGCAGCACCTCAACCGGTGAGCTGTTTTTT
CASSTSTGELFF
>many|TRBJ2-7|TRBV5-1|TRBD1
TGCGCCAGCAGCCGCGGGACAGGGGATAGCTCCTACGAGCAGTACTTC
CASSRGTGDSSYEQYF
>many|TRBJ2-3|TRBV7-7|TRBD2
TGTGCCAGCAGCTTAGGCCGGGGGGGCCGCACAGATACGCAGTATTTT
CASSLGRGGRTDTQYF
>many|TRBJ2-4|TRBV20-1|TRBD2
TGCAGTGCTAGCGGGGGGGCCAGAAACATTCAGTACTTC
CSASGGARNIQYF
>many|TRBJ1-2|TRBV15|.
TGTGCCACCAGCAGAGATAGGGCCACAGGAGGGTTCGGCTACACCTTC
CATSRDRATGGFGYTF
>many|TRBJ2-7|TRBV20-1|TRBD1
TGCAGTGTGGCCGACAGGGACTACGAGCAGTACTTC
CSVADRDYEQYF
>many|TRBJ2-7|TRBV9|.
TGTGCCAGCAGCGTAGGGGGGGGGGCCACCTACGAGCAGTACTTC
CASSVGGGATYEQYF
>few|TRBJ1-3|TRBV6-1|.
TGTGCCAGCAGGACCCGGACAGAATCTGGAAAAACCATATATTTT
CASRTRTESGKTIYF
>many|TRBJ2-1|TRBV6-2/TRBV6-3|.
TGTGCCAGCAACGACCGGCCTGCCGGGGCCCGGGTGTGGCACAATGAGCAGTTCTTC
CASNDRPAGARVWHNEQFF
>many|TRBJ1-2|TRBV7-9|.
TGTGCCAGCAGCTTCGTGGCGAAGGGCCGTGGCTACACCTTC
CASSFVAKGRGYTF
>many|TRBJ2-7|TRBV20-1|.
TGCAGTGCTGTCAATCGGGACGTAGACGAGCAGTACTTC
CSAVNRDVDEQYF
>many|TRBJ2-3|TRBV29-1|TRBD1
TGCAGCGGGGACAGGGCTGATACGCAGTATTTT
CSGDRADTQYF
>many|TRBJ1-5|TRBV15|.
TGTGCCACCAGCAGGACAGTTAGCAATCAGCCCCAGCATTTT
CATSRTVSNQPQHF
>few|TRBJ2-1|TRBV11-2|TRBD1
TGTGCCAGCAGCTTGGGGACAGGGGAAAATGAGCAGTTCTTC
CASSLGTGENEQFF
>many|TRBJ2-6|TRBV3-1|TRBD1
TGTGCCAGCAGCGAAGGGACAGGCGGGGCCAACGTCCTGACTTTC
CASSEGTGGANVLTF